Listed here is a single TCR beta chain. The antigen remains undetermined. Treatment in this sample: approximately 9-day PBMC culture with coronavirus spike peptide pools or control peptides (ViraFEST assay). Peptide pool stimulation in ViraFEST expanded antigen-specific T cells, whose TCRs were then sequenced. This entry is derived from a study of vaccination and CD4 T cells after COVID-19. Sequencing of DNA taken from cultured CD4+ T cells relied on the Oncomine TCR Beta short-read assay. MiXCR, applied by TCRdb to the PCR reads, yields one record per CDR3 protein. There are around 4,200 distinct CDR3 sequences in the sample; 48% occur only once, and roughly 19% lies in the top ten. The CDR3 covers 13 residues. Germline CDR1 SGHTA, CDR2 FQGNSA. V lost 6 bases, J lost 4 bases, and 9 bases lay in between.

This chain joins TRBV7-2 and TRBJ2-2; a weak D match, TRBD2 (6 bases). The receptor comes from a human donor who had recovered from COVID-19. Sequencing was performed on CD4+ T cells from blood, cultured in vitro. The CDR3: CASSTGGTGELFF. DNA of the CDR3: TGTGCCAGCAGTACCGGGGGCACCGGGGAGCTGTTTTTT.